These 5 T cell receptor beta chains came from one sample sequenced in a study of blood T cell repertoires in COVID-19. Using immunoSEQ multiplex PCR, the repertoire was profiled, and TCRdb retains in-frame clones only, with some absent. This sample yields some 300,000 clones, of which roughly 87% are seen a single time; under 1.3% belongs to the top ten. Sequencing was performed on PBMCs or T cells enriched from blood (not recorded which). The origin of the receptors is a woman in her thirties who had recovered from COVID-19.

The chain has TRBV9 and TRBJ2-6, with D perhaps matching TRBD2 (6 bases). V was shortened by 3 bases and J by 4 bases, with 20 bases between the two germline ends. CDR1 SGDLS and CDR2 YYNGEE come from the germline V gene. This CDR3 region has 18 residues. Written as DNA, the CDR3 is TGTGCCAGCAGCGCCCCTCCGGGGGTCAGGCAGGGGGCCAACGTCCTGACTTTC. Translation gives CASSAPPGVRQGANVLTF.

Worth noting for this clone: The same CDR3 is also encoded by other DNA sequences in this sample. The chain carries TRBV7-9 and TRBJ2-5; 7 positions agree with TRBD2. The J segment lost 5 bases and the V segment lost 5 bases, leaving 2 bases of the junction unmatched. From germline, CDR1 is SEHNR and CDR2 FQNEAQ (reference sequence). CDR3 length: 12 residues. Here the CDR3 reads CASSLSGETQYF. For the CDR3, the DNA is TGTGCCAGCAGCCTTAGCGGGGAGACCCAGTACTTC.

The chain carries TRBV24-1 and TRBJ1-2; 9 nucleotides line up with TRBD1. The V and J ends lost 5 bases and 10 bases, in that order; junction bases with no gene match: 10. This CDR3 comprises 14 residues. Germline V gene data show CDR1 as KGHDR and CDR2 as SFDVKD. The CDR3 DNA follows: TGTGCCACCAGTGGCACCGGGACAGGGCGGGACTACACCTTC. This sequence encodes CATSGTGTGRDYTF.

V and J are TRBV5-1 and TRBJ1-2; D uncertain. The CDR3 sequence is 14 residues long. From germline, CDR1 is SGHRS and CDR2 YFSETQ. The germline V and J ends were trimmed by 6 bases and 14 bases, with 26 bases remaining between them. The CDR3 DNA follows: TGCGCCAGCAAGGCCTCGCCGGCAACTTATGAGGAGACCTTC. It yields the protein CASKASPATYEETF. The full variable domain, in which reference TRBV5-1 and TRBJ1-2 provide the parts outside the CDR3, is KAGVTQTPRYLIKTRGQQVTLSCSPISGHRSVSWYQQTPGQGLQFLFEYFSETQRNKGNFPGRFSGRQFSNSRSEMNVSTLELGDSALYLCASKASPATYEETFGSGTRLTVV.

This sequence joins TRBV10-2 and TRBJ1-1, with D tentatively TRBD1 (5 bases). The CDR3 contains 13 residues. Trimming removed 3 bases at V and 1 base at J, with 6 bases between. Germline V gene lookup returns CDR1 WSHSY and CDR2 SAAADI. CDR3 loop: CASSEGANTEAFF. The CDR3 DNA reads as TGCGCCAGCAGTGAAGGGGCGAACACTGAAGCTTTCTTT.